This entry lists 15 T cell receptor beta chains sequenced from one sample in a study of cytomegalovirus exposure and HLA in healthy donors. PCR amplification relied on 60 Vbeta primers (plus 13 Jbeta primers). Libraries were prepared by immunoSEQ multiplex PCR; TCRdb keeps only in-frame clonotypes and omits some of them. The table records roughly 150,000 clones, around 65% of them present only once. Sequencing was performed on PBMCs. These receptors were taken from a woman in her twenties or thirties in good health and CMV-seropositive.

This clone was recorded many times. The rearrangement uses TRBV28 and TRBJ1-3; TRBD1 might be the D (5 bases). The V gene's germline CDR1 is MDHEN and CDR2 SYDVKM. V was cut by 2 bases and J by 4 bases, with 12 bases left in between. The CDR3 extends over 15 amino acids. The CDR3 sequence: CASSLGTRVGNTIYF. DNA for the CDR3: TGTGCCAGCAGTTTAGGGACTCGAGTGGGAAACACCATATATTTT.

In nucleotides, the CDR3 is TGTGCCAGCAGTAACCCGGGACAGCCCTTTGTGGCCCAGCATTTT. It codes for CASSNPGQPFVAQHF. The chain is built from TRBV6-5 and TRBJ1-5; 7 bases agree with TRBD1. V was pared by 5 bases and J by 11 bases, with 15 bases of the junction left unmatched. CDR3 length equals 15 residues. The germline CDR1 and CDR2 sequences are MNHEY and SVGAGI.

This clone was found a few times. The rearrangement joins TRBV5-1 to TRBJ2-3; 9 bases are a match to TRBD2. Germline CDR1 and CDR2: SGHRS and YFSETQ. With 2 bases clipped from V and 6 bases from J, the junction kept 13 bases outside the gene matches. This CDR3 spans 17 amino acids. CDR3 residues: CASSLSISSGTRDTQYF. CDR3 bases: TGCGCCAGCAGCTTATCGATCTCTAGCGGGACCCGGGATACGCAGTATTTT.

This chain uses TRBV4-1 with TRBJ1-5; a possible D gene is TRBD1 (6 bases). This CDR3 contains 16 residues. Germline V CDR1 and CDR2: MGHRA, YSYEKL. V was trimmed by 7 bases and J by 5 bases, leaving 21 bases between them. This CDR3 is CASTVASDRYHQPQHF. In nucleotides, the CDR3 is TGCGCCAGCACTGTGGCCTCCGACAGGTACCATCAGCCCCAGCATTTT.

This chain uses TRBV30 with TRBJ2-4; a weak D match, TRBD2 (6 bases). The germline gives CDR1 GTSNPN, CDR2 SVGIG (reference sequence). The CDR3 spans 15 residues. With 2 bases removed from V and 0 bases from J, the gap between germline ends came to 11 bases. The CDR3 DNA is TGTGCCTGGAGTTACGGAGGGGTAGCCAAAAACATTCAGTACTTC. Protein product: CAWSYGGVAKNIQYF.

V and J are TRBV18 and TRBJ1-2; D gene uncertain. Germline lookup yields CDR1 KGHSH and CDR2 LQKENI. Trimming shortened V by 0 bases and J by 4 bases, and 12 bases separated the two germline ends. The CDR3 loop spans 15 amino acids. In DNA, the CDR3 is TGTGCCAGCTCACCACCGACGCCGGAGCCCTATGGCTACACCTTC. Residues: CASSPPTPEPYGYTF.

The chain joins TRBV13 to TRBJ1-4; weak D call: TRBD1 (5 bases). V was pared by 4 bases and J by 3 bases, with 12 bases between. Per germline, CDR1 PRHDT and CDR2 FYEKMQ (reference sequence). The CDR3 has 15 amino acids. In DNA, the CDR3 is TGTGCCAGCAGCTATGGGGGGGTAGCTAATGAAAAACTGTTTTTT. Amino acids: CASSYGGVANEKLFF.

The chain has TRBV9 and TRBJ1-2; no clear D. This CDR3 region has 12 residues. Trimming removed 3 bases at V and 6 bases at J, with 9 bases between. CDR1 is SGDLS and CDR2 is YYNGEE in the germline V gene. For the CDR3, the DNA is TGTGCCAGCAGCGGCAGAGGCAATGGCTACACCTTC. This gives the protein CASSGRGNGYTF.

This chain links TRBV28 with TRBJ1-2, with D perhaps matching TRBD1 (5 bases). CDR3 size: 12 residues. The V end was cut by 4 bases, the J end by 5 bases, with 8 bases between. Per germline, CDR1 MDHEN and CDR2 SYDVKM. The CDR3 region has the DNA TGTGCCAGCAGTTCCACAGGTTATGGCTACACCTTC. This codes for CASSSTGYGYTF.

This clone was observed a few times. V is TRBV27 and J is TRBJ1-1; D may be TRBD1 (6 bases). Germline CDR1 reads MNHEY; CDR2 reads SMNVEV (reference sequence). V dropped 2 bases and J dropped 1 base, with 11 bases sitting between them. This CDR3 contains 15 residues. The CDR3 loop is CASSLSQGQNTEAFF. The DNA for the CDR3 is TGTGCCAGCAGTTTAAGTCAGGGGCAGAACACTGAAGCTTTCTTT.

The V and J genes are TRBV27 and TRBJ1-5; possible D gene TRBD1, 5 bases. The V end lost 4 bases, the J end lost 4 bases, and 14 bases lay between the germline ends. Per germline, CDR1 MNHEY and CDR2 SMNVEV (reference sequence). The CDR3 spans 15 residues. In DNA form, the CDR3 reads TGTGCCAGCAGTTACTTCGGGGGGACTAATCAGCCCCAGCATTTT. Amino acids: CASSYFGGTNQPQHF.

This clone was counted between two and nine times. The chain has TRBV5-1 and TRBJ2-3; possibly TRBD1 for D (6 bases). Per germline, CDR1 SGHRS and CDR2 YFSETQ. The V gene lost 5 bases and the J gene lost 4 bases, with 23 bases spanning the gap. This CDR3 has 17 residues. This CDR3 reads CASRRDPAFRGADTQYF. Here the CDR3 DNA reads TGCGCCAGCAGACGAGACCCGGCCTTCAGGGGCGCAGATACGCAGTATTTT.

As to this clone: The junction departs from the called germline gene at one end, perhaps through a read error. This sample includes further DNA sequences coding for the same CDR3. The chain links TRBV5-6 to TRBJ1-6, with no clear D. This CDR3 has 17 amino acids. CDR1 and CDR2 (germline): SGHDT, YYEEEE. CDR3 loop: CASSLAFRSPYNSPLHF. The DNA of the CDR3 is TGTGCCAGCAGCTTGGCGTTCCGGTCTCCCTATAATTCCCCCCTCCACTTT.

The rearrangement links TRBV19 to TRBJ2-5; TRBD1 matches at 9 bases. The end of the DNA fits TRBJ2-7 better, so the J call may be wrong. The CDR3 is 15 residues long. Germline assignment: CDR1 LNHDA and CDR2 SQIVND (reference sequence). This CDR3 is CASSLAGTGKIEQYF. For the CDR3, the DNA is TGTGCCAGTAGTTTGGCGGGGACAGGGAAAATCGAGCAGTACTTC.

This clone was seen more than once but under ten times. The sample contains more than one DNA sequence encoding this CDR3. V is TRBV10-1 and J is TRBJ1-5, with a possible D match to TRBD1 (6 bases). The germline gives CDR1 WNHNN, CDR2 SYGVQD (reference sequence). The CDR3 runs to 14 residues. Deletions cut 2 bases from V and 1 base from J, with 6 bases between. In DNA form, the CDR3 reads TGCGCCAGCAGTGAGGGGGGCAGCAATCAGCCCCAGCATTTT. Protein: CASSEGGSNQPQHF.